This T cell receptor beta chain was retrieved from a study of control samples from healthy donors and cancer patients. Method: immunoSEQ multiplex PCR; TCRdb's copy keeps in-frame clones and lacks some. The table shows 150,000 or so clones, with approximately 94% occurring only once. The source material was blood. The source is a woman between 35 and 50 years old in good health.

As DNA, the CDR3 is TGTGCCAGCAGTCCCGGGGGGGAAGCTTTCTTT. It translates to CASSPGGEAFF. The chain joins TRBV12-3 or TRBV12-4 to TRBJ1-1; D possibly corresponds to TRBD1 (5 bases). This CDR3 has 11 residues. The V end lost 5 bases, the J end lost 8 bases, and 9 bases lay between the germline ends.